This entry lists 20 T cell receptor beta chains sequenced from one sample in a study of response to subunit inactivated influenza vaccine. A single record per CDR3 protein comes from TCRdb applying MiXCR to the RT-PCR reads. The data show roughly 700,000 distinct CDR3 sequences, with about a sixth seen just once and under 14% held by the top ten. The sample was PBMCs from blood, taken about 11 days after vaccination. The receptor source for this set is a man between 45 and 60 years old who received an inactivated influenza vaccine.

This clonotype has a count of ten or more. The CDR3 coding sequence is TGTGCCAGCAGCGTCCCTGAAGGCGTCCTGACTTTC. Its protein is CASSVPEGVLTF. This chain joins TRBV28 and TRBJ2-6; D gene ambiguous. The V end lost 6 bases, the J end lost 12 bases, and 12 bases lay between the germline ends. CDR1 MDHEN and CDR2 SYDVKM come from the germline V gene. The CDR3 runs to 12 residues.

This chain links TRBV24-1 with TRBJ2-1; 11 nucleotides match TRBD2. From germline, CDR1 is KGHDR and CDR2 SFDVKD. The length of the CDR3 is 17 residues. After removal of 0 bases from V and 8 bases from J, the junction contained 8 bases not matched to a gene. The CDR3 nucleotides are TGTGCCACCAGTGATTTGCGGGCTAGCGGGAGGTCTGATGAGCAGTTCTTC. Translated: CATSDLRASGRSDEQFF.

For the CDR3, the DNA is TGTGCCAGCAGCGTAGGTGATGAGCAGTTCTTC. Its translation: CASSVGDEQFF. The chain employs TRBV9 and TRBJ2-1; no clear D gene. V was shortened by 0 bases and J by 8 bases, with 3 bases between the two germline ends. CDR1 SGDLS and CDR2 YYNGEE come from the germline V gene. The CDR3 consists of 11 residues. Complete variable domain (other parts from reference TRBV9 and TRBJ2-1): DSGVTQTPKHLITATGQRVTLRCSPRSGDLSVYWYQQSLDQGLQFLIQYYNGEERAKGNILERFSAQQFPDLHSELNLSSLELGDSALYFCASSVGDEQFFGPGTRLTVL.

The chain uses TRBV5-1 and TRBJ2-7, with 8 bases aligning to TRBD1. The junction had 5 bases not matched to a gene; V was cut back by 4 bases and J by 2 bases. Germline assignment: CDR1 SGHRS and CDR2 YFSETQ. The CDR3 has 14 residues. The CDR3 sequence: CASSPAQGAYEQYF. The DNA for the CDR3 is TGCGCCAGCAGCCCCGCACAGGGGGCCTACGAGCAGTACTTC.

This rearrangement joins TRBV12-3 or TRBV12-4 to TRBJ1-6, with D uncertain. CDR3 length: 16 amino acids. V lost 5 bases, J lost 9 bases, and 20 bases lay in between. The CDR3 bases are TGTGCCAGCAGTCCATTTCTACATGATTTGGGTTCACCCCTCCACTTT. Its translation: CASSPFLHDLGSPLHF.

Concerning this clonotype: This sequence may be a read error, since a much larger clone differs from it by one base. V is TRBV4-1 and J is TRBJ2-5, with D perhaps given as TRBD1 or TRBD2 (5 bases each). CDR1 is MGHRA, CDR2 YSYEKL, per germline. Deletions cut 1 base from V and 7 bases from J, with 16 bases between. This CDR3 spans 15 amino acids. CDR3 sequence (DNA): TGCGCCAGCAGCCAAGTCGGGGCAGGGAGAGCGACCCAGTACTTC. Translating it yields CASSQVGAGRATQYF.

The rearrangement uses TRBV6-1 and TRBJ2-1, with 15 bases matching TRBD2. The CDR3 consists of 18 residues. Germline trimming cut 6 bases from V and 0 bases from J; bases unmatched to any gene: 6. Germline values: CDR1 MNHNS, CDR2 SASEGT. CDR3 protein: CASSGTSGRPISYNEQFF. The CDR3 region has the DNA TGTGCCAGCAGCGGGACTAGCGGGAGGCCAATCTCCTACAATGAGCAGTTCTTC.

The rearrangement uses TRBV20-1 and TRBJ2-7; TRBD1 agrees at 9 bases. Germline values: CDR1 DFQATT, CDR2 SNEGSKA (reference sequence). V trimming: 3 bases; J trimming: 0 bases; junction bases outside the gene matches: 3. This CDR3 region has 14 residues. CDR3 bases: TGCAGTGCTAGGTGGGACAGGGCCTCCTACGAGCAGTACTTC. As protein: CSARWDRASYEQYF.

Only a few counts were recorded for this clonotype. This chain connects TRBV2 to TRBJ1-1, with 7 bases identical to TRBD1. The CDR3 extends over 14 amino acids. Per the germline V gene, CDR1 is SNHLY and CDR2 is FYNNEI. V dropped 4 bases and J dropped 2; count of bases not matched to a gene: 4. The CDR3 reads CASSVYRGNTEAFF. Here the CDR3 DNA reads TGTGCCAGCAGTGTTTACAGGGGCAACACTGAAGCTTTCTTT.

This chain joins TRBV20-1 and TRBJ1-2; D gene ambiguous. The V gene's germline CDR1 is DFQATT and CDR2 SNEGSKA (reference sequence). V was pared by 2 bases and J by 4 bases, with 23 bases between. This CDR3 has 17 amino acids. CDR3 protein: CSARKEAGSSLPYGYTF. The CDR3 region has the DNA TGCAGTGCTAGAAAGGAGGCGGGCAGCTCACTACCCTATGGCTACACCTTC.

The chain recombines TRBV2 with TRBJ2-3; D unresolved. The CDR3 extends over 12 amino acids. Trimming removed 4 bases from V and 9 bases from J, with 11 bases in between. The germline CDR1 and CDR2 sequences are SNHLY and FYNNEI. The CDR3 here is CASSVSLPTQYF. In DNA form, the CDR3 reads TGTGCCAGCAGTGTCAGCCTCCCAACGCAGTATTTT.

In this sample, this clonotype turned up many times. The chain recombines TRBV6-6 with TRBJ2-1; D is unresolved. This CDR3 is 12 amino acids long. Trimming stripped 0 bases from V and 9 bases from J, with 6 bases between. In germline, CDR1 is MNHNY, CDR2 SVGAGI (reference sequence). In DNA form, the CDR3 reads TGTGCCAGCAGTTACTCCCCCGGTGAGCAGTTCTTC. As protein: CASSYSPGEQFF.

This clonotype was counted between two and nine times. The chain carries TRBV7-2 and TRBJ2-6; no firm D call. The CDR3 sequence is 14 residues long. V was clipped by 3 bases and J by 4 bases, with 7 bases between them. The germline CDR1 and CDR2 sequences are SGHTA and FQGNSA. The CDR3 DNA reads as TGTGCCAGCAGCTTTATCACGGGGGCCAACGTCCTGACTTTC. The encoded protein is CASSFITGANVLTF.

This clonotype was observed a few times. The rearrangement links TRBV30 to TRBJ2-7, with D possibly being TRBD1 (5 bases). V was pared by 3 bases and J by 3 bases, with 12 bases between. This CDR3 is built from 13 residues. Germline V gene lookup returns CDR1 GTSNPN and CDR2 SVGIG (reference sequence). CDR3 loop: CAWSWQGIYEQYF. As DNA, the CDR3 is TGTGCCTGGAGCTGGCAGGGAATCTACGAGCAGTACTTC.

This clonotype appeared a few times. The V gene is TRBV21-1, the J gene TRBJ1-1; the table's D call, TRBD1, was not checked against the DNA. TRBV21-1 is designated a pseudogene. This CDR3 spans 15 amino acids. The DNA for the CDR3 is TGTGCCAGCGGCGCCGGGACAGGGGGGAATACTGAAGCTTTCTTT. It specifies CASGAGTGGNTEAFF.

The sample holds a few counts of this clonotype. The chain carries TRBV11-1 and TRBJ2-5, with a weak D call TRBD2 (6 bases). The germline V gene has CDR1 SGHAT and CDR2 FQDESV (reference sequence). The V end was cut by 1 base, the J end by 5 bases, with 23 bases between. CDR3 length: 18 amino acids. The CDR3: CASSLGPGVGVQEETQYF. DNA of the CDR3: TGTGCCAGCAGCTTAGGTCCGGGGGTAGGGGTACAGGAGGAGACCCAGTACTTC. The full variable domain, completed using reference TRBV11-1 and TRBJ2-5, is EAEVAQSPRYKITEKSQAVAFWCDPISGHATLYWYRQILGQGPELLVQFQDESVVDDSQLPKDRFSAERLKGVDSTLKIQPAELGDSAMYLCASSLGPGVGVQEETQYFGPGTRLLVL.

For the CDR3, the DNA is TGTGCCAGCAGGGAGAAGCGGGAGCGAACCTACGAGCAGTACTTC. This codes for CASREKRERTYEQYF. The chain couples TRBV27 to TRBJ2-7, with 8 positions matching TRBD2. CDR3 length: 15 amino acids. V shed 6 bases and J 2 bases; nucleotides not matched to a gene: 9. CDR1 and CDR2 (germline): MNHEY, SMNVEV (reference sequence).

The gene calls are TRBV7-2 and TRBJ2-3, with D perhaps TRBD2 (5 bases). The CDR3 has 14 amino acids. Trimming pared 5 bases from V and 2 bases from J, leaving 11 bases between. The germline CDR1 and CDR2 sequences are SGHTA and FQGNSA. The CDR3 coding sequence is TGTGCCAGCAGCCTGACCCGGGACACAGATACGCAGTATTTT. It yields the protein CASSLTRDTDTQYF.

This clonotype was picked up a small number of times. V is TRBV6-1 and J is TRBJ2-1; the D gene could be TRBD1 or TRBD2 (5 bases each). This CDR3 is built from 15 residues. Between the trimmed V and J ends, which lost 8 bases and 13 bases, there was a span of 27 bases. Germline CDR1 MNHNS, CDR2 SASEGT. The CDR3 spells CASQIPGPSTNLQFF. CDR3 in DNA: TGTGCCAGCCAGATTCCGGGACCTTCCACCAATTTACAGTTCTTC.

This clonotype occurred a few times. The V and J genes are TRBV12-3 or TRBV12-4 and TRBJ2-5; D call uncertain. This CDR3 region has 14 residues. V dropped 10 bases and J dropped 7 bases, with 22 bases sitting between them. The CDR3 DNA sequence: TGTGCCACCAAGCTAGGTATCCCCTCGGGGACCCAGTACTTC. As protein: CATKLGIPSGTQYF.